The clone carrying this T cell receptor (beta chain) was detected once. Its antigen is not known. During the collection period, no donor immune events like infections were recorded. The sample comes from a study of identifying expanded T cells in peripheral blood. Study-wide results and limits: Approximately 2-week clone count variance significantly increased as total template count grew. Over approximately two and four weeks, about 15 and 19 clones changed, versus around 1.3 between replicates.

After removal of 4 bases from V and 3 bases from J, the junction contained 4 bases not matched to a gene. This CDR3 has 14 residues. In germline, CDR1 is MNHNS, CDR2 SASEGT. This table comes from immunoSEQ multiplex PCR, and its TCRdb copy is limited to in-frame clones, with some not included. The table has over 100,000 clones, about 87% seen once. The chain joins TRBV6-1 to TRBJ2-7; 9 bases fit TRBD2. The clonotype comes from a person aged 18 to 75 in good health. The material sequenced was blood. The CDR3 sequence is CASSVTSGIYEQYF. The CDR3 DNA is TGTGCCAGCAGTGTGACTAGCGGTATCTACGAGCAGTACTTC.